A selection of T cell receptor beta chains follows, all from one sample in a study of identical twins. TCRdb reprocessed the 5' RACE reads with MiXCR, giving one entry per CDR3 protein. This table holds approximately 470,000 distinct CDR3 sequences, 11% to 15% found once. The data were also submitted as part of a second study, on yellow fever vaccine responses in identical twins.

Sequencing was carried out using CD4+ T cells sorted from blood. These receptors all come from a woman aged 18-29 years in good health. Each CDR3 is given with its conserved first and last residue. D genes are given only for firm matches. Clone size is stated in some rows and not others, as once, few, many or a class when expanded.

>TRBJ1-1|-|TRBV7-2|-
CASSSAREAFF
TGTGCCAGCAGCTCCGCCAGGGAAGCTTTCTTT
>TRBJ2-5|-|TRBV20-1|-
CSAGKETQYF
TGCAGTGCTGGAAAAGAGACCCAGTACTTC
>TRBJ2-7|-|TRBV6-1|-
CASTKNRASYEQYF
TGTGCCAGCACTAAGAACAGGGCCTCCTACGAGCAGTACTTC
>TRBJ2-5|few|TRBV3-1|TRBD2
CASSRRTSLETQYF
TGTGCCAGCAGCCGACGGACTAGTCTGGAGACCCAGTACTTC
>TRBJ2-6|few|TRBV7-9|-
CASTSTSGANVLTF
TGTGCCAGCACGTCGACTTCTGGGGCCAACGTCCTGACTTTC
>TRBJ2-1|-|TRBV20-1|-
CSAIGTFYNEQFF
TGCAGTGCAATTGGGACTTTCTACAATGAGCAGTTCTTC
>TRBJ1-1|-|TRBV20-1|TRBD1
CSAARGWNTEAFF
TGCAGTGCTGCCAGGGGGTGGAACACTGAAGCTTTCTTT
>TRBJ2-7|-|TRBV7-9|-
CASSTKYYEQYF
TGTGCCAGCAGCACTAAATACTACGAGCAGTACTTC
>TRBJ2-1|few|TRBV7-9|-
CASSLESRYEQFF
TGTGCCAGCAGCTTAGAGAGTCGGTATGAGCAGTTCTTC
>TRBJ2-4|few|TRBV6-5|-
CASSYSGDVGGKNIQYF
TGTGCCAGCAGTTACTCGGGGGATGTGGGGGGCAAAAACATTCAGTACTTC
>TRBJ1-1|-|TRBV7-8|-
CASSQQRTEAFF
TGTGCCAGCAGCCAGCAGAGGACTGAAGCTTTCTTT
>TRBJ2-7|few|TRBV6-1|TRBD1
CASSQGTGSTYEQYF
TGTGCCAGCAGTCAGGGGACAGGGAGCACCTACGAGCAGTACTTC
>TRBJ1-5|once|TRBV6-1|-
CASSEWAARISNQPQHF
TGTGCCAGCAGTGAATGGGCGGCGAGGATTAGCAATCAGCCCCAGCATTTT
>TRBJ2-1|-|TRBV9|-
CASSLLSSYNEQFF
TGTGCCAGCAGCCTACTCAGCTCCTACAATGAGCAGTTCTTC
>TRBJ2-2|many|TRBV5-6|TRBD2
CASSFFSPGLANTGELFF
TGTGCCAGCAGCTTTTTTTCCCCGGGACTAGCGAACACCGGGGAGCTGTTTTTT
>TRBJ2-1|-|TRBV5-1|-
CASSLDDPRYNEQFF
TGCGCCAGCAGCTTGGATGACCCCCGCTACAATGAGCAGTTCTTC
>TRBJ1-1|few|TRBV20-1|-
CSASWGTEAFF
TGCAGTGCTAGTTGGGGAACTGAAGCTTTCTTT
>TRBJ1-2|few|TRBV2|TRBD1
CASSVRQGSYGYTF
TGTGCCAGCAGTGTGCGACAGGGGAGCTATGGCTACACCTTC
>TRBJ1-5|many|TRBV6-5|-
CASSSGSQPQHF
TGTGCCAGCAGTTCGGGATCTCAGCCCCAGCATTTT
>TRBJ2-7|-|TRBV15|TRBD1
CATSSSGQTYEQYF
TGTGCCACCAGCTCCTCGGGACAGACCTACGAGCAGTACTTC
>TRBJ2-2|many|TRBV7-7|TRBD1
CASSLTGVAGELFF
TGTGCTAGCAGCCTCACAGGGGTCGCCGGGGAGCTGTTTTTT
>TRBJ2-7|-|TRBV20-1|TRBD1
CSATSGTGDEQYF
TGCAGTGCTACGTCCGGGACAGGGGACGAGCAGTACTTC
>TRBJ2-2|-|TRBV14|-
CASSQVRSSGELFF
TGTGCCAGCAGCCAAGTTCGGAGCTCCGGGGAGCTGTTTTTT
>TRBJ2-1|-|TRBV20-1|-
CSAPLQLSSNEQFF
TGCAGTGCTCCCCTTCAACTCTCATCCAATGAGCAGTTCTTC
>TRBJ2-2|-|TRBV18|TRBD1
CASSPMGQVYTGELFF
TGTGCCAGCTCACCAATGGGACAGGTTTACACCGGGGAGCTGTTTTTT
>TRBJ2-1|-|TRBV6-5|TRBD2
CASRSPGGLQFF
TGTGCCAGCAGATCTCCGGGGGGGCTGCAGTTCTTC
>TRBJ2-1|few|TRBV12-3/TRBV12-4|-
CASSLGGSRNNEQFF
TGTGCCAGCAGTTTAGGGGGTTCCCGCAACAATGAGCAGTTCTTC
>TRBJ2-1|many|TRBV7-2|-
CASSPRPAYRSYNEQFF
TGTGCCAGCAGCCCACGGCCGGCTTATCGCTCCTACAATGAGCAGTTCTTC
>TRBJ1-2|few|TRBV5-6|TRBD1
CASLRTGTGDPQNYGYTF
TGTGCCAGTCTACGGACCGGGACAGGGGACCCACAAAACTATGGCTACACCTTC